Here is one TCR beta chain with its context. Its specificity is unknown. The sample is drawn from a study of CD8 T cells in ankylosing spondylitis. TCRdb analysed the 5' RACE reads with MiXCR anew, one entry per CDR3 protein. The table has 250,000 or so distinct CDR3 sequences, about 10% seen once. Study-level findings and limits: It appeared that ankylosing spondylitis blood was characterized by a TCR beta motif of fewer than 10 highly homologous variants.

With V trimmed by 8 bases and J by 4 bases, 14 bases remained unmatched. The CDR3 totals 19 residues. This sequence joins TRBV12-3 or TRBV12-4 and TRBJ2-2; 15 bases match TRBD2. This TCR derives from a male donor with ankylosing spondylitis or in good health (not recorded which). Sequencing input: blood, either unsorted or a sorted T cell fraction (not recorded which). The CDR3 DNA reads TGTGCCAGCTGCCTCGGACTAGCGGGAGGGGGGACGAGCACCGGGGAGCTGTTTTTT. Translating it yields CASCLGLAGGGTSTGELFF.